This T cell receptor beta chain was retrieved from a study of OX40 agonist ivuxolimab in advanced cancers. Study conclusions and caveats: Individuals who were partial responders at 0.1-3.0 mg/kg had clonal expansion that ranked among the lowest. At 0.1 to 3.0 mg/kg and by week 6, CD4+ and CD8+ T cells in the blood had expanded clonally.

Profiled with immunoSEQ multiplex PCR; TCRdb holds only in-frame clones, not every one. The sample consists of over 40,000 clones, 80% of them appearing once. Sampled blood was obtained at baseline, cycle 4 day 1, and cycle 7 day 1. Trimming cost V 5 bases and J 7 bases, with 21 bases left between them. Germline values: CDR1 MNHEY, CDR2 SMNVEV (reference sequence). This CDR3 region has 16 residues. Remarks on this clone: Its antigen is unidentified.

Specimen: CD4+ or CD8+ T cells sorted from blood, collected in a trial of the OX40 agonist ivuxolimab. This clonotype was sampled from an adult with an advanced solid tumor such as melanoma, head and neck, liver or kidney cancer. The chain recombines TRBV27 with TRBJ1-5; the D is unclear. This CDR3 is CASSPPALREGQPQHF. CDR3 nucleotide sequence: TGTGCCAGCAGTCCCCCCGCCCTCCGAGAGGGACAGCCCCAGCATTTT.